This paragraph reports one TCR beta chain. The data derive from a study of blood T cell repertoires in COVID-19. Study-wide background: The study drew acute and convalescent COVID-19 samples from the United States, Italy and Spain.

In the original analysis: Estimation of nucleated cell counts was performed using reference gene primer amplification. Profiling relied on immunoSEQ multiplex PCR, and the TCRdb table lists in-frame clones only, not all of them. V, J and clone size are those of that table, while D and trimming were read from the DNA. Of some 45,000 clones in the sample, less than 90% are singletons; the top ten hold about a tenth. Looked up from germline, CDR1 is SGHVS and CDR2 is FNYEAQ. CDR3 length: 14 amino acids. After removal of 7 bases from V and 5 bases from J, the junction contained 11 bases not matched to a gene.

Sequences were obtained from peripheral blood. The rearrangement joins TRBV7-6 to TRBJ2-7, with 7 positions matching TRBD1. This clonotype was obtained from a human donor in a cohort sampled during active COVID-19. CDR3 amino acids: CASILATGAHEQYF. CDR3 DNA: TGTGCCAGCATCCTCGCCACAGGGGCGCACGAGCAGTACTTC.